One sample yielded the 2 T cell receptor beta chains listed below, sequenced in a study of early T cells in non-severe SARS-CoV-2 infection. TCRdb processed the 5' RACE reads anew with MiXCR; each CDR3 protein has one entry. The sample has roughly 51,000 distinct CDR3 sequences, roughly 6% seen once; the top ten hold 2.8%. Sequencing used whole blood, obtained at baseline. These receptors all come from an adult who was a healthcare worker with PCR-confirmed SARS-CoV-2 infection or an uninfected control (not recorded which).

The genes are TRBV5-8 and TRBJ1-5; D remains unclear. The CDR3 covers 16 residues. CDR1 and CDR2 (germline): SGHTS, YDEGEE. V lost 0 bases to trimming and J lost 5 bases, with 15 bases between them. CDR3 loop: CASSLVVAFGDQPQHF. In DNA, the CDR3 is TGTGCCAGCAGCTTGGTAGTTGCCTTTGGCGATCAGCCCCAGCATTTT.

The chain carries TRBV9 and TRBJ1-1; TRBD1 might be the D (6 bases). Germline CDR1 SGDLS, CDR2 YYNGEE. CDR3 length equals 17 residues. V lost 5 bases and J 0 bases, leaving 20 bases between the germline ends. CDR3 bases: TGTGCCAGCAGGCCAGACAGGAGCCCACCCATGAACACTGAAGCTTTCTTT. Its protein is CASRPDRSPPMNTEAFF.